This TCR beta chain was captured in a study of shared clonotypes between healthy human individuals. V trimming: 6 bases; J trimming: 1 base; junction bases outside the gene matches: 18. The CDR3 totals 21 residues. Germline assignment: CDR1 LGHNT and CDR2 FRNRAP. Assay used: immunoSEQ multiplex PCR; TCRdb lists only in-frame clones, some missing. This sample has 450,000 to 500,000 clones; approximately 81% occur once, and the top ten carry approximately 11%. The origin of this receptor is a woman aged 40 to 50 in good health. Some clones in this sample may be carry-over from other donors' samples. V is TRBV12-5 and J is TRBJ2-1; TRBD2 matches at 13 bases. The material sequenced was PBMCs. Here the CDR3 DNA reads TGTGCTAGTGGCCGCAAACCCCTCGGACTAGCGGGAGAAGGATCCTACAATGAGCAGTTCTTC. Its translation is CASGRKPLGLAGEGSYNEQFF.